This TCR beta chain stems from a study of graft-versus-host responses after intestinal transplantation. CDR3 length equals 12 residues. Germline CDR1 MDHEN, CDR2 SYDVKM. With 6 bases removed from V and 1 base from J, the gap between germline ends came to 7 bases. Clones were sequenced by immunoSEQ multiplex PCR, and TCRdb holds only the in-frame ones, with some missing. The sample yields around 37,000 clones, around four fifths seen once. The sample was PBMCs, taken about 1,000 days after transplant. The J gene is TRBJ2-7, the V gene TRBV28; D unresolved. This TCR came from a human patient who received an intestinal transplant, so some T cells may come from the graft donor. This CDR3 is CASRVNSYEQYF. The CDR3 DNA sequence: TGTGCCAGCAGGGTCAATTCCTACGAGCAGTACTTC. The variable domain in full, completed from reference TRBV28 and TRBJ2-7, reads DVKVTQSSRYLVKRTGEKVFLECVQDMDHENMFWYRQDPGLGLRLIYFSYDVKMKEKGDIPEGYSVSREKKERFSLILESASTNQTSMYLCASRVNSYEQYFGPGTRLTVT.